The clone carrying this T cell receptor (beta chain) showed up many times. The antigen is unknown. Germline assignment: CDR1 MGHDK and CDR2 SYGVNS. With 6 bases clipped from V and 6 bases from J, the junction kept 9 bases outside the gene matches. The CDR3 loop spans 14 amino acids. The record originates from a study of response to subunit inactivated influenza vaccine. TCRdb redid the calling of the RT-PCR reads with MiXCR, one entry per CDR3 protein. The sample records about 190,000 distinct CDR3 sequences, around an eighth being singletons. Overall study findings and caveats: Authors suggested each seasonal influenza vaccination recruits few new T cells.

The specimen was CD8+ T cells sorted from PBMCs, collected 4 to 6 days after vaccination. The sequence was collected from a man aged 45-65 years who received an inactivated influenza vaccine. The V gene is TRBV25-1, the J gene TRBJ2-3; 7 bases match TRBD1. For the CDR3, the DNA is TGTGCCAGCAGAACAGGGGCCTCCGGGGATACGCAGTATTTT. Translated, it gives CASRTGASGDTQYF.